This T cell receptor beta chain appears in the sequencing data of a study of cytomegalovirus exposure and HLA in healthy donors. Study observations and caveats: High specificity and sensitivity for cytomegalovirus status were reported for the classifier. Among TCR beta chains, those listed as cytomegalovirus-associated numbered about 160. In vitro, a few CMV-associated chains proved specific for CMV antigens.

In the case of this clone: Its antigen is currently unknown.

Assay: immunoSEQ multiplex PCR; the TCRdb copy retains only in-frame clones and omits some. The table has about 110,000 clones, almost 96% seen once. The receptor was derived from a young woman in good health and CMV-seronegative. Sample: PBMCs.

This CDR3 reads CASSLGGGVGNEQFF. The CDR3, as DNA: TGTGCCAGCAGCTTGGGAGGGGGTGTGGGGAATGAGCAGTTCTTC. V usage is TRBV5-4 and J usage is TRBJ2-1, with D possibly TRBD1 on 6 matching bases. CDR3 length equals 15 residues. The V end was cut by 0 bases, the J end by 7 bases, with 14 bases between. Looked up from germline, CDR1 is SGHNT and CDR2 is YYREEE (reference sequence).